This T cell receptor beta chain was sequenced for a study of CD8 T cells in Susac syndrome. CDR1 is SQVTM and CDR2 is ANQGSEA in the germline V gene. CDR3 size: 13 residues. Trimming shortened V by 3 bases and J by 0 bases, and 6 bases separated the two germline ends. CD8+ and CD4+ T cells were negatively isolated; TEMRA cells were FACS-enriched. With random hexamers, reverse transcription was performed on about 0.45 to 1 ug of RNA. Amplification of TCR beta CDR3 spanned 54 Vbeta and 13 Jbeta via immunoSEQ multiplex PCR. MiXCR was run by TCRdb on the immunoSEQ multiplex PCR reads, yielding one entry per CDR3 protein. This table holds approximately 170,000 distinct CDR3 sequences, roughly 93% found once.

The chain joins TRBV29-1 to TRBJ1-3, with D hard to call. The specimen was CD4+ T cells from PBMCs. The sequence was collected from a human donor in good health. This CDR3 reads CSVEPGSGNTIYF. CDR3 DNA: TGCAGCGTTGAGCCAGGCTCTGGAAACACCATATATTTT.